This T cell receptor beta chain was sequenced in a study of cytomegalovirus exposure and HLA in healthy donors. V lost 0 bases and J 1 base, leaving 9 bases between the germline ends. Germline-derived CDR1 and CDR2 are SGHNT and YYREEE (reference sequence). The CDR3 is made up of 15 amino acids. In regard to this clone: Its antigen is undetermined.

Study observations and caveats: An apparent linkage of common viral pathogens to several of the most significant clusters emerged in a later analysis. The investigators catalogued 150 or so TCR beta chains as cytomegalovirus-associated. Most TCR beta V segments were productive about 90% or about 30% of the time in an earlier analysis. Accurate prediction of HLA-A and HLA-B alleles (for most subjects) was reportedly achieved from TCR beta sequences.

Use of 60 Vbeta and 13 Jbeta primers characterized the PCR. Generated by immunoSEQ multiplex PCR, the TCRdb table keeps only in-frame clones and is missing some. The sample lists about 200,000 clones, roughly 79% occurring once. The material sequenced was PBMCs. This TCR derives from a man younger than 40 in good health and CMV-seronegative. The chain carries TRBV5-4 and TRBJ2-3, with TRBD1 as a possible D gene (6 bases). CDR3 residues: CASSLGGPRTDTQYF. The CDR3 coding sequence is TGTGCCAGCAGCTTGGGGGGGCCGCGCACAGATACGCAGTATTTT.